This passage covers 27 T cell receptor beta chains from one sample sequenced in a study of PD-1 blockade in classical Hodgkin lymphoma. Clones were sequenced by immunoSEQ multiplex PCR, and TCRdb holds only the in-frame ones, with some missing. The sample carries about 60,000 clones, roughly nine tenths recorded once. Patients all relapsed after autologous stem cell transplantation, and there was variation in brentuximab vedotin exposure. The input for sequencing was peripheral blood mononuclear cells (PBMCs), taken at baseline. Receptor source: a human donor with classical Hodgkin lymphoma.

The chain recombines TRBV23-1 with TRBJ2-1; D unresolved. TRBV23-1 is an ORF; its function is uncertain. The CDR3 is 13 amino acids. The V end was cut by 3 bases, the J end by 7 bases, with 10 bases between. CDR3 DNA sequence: TGCGCCAGCAGTCAGACGCACCCAAATGAGCAGTTCTTC. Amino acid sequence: CASSQTHPNEQFF.

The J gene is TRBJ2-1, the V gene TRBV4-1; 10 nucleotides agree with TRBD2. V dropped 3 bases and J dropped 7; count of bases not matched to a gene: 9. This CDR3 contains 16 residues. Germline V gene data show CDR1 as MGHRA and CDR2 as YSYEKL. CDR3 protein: CASSHDASGGANEQFF. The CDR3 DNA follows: TGCGCCAGCAGCCATGATGCTAGCGGGGGTGCGAATGAGCAGTTCTTC.

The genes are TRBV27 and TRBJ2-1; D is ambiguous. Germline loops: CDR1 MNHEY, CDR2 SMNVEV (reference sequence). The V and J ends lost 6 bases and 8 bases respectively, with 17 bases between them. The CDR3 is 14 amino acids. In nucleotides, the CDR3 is TGTGCCAGCAGCCCGGGCCTCGCCGCCGATGAGCAGTTCTTC. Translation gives CASSPGLAADEQFF.

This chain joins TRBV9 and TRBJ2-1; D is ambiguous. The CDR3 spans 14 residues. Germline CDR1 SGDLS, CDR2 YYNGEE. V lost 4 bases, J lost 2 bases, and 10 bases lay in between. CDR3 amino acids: CASSPSATYNEQFF. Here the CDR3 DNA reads TGTGCCAGCAGCCCCTCGGCAACCTACAATGAGCAGTTCTTC.

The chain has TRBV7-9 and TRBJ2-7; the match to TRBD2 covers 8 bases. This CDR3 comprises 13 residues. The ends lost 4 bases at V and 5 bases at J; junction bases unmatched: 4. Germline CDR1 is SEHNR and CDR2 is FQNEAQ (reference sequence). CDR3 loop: CASSSGGPHEQYF. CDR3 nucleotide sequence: TGTGCCAGCAGCTCGGGGGGGCCCCACGAGCAGTACTTC.

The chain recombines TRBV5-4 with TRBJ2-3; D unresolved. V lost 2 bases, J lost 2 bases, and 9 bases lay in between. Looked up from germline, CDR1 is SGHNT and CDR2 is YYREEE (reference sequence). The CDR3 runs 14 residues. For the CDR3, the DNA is TGTGCCAGCAGCTTTATGTCGTACACAGATACGCAGTATTTT. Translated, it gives CASSFMSYTDTQYF.

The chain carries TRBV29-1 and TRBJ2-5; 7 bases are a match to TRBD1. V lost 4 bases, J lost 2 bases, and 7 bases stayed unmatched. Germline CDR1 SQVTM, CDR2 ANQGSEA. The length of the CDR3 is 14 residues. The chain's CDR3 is CSVARDRVQETQYF. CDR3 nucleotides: TGCAGCGTTGCCCGGGACAGAGTTCAAGAGACCCAGTACTTC.

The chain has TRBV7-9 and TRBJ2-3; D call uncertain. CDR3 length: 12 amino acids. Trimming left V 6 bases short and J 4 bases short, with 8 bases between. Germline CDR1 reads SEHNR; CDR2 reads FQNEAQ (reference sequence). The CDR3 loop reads CASRGLADTQYF. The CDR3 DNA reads TGTGCCAGCAGGGGTTTGGCAGATACGCAGTATTTT.

This CDR3 is CASSPGTGYEKLFF. CDR3 DNA: TGTGCCAGCAGCCCAGGGACAGGGTATGAAAAACTGTTTTTT. This chain links TRBV28 with TRBJ1-4, with 9 bases matching TRBD1. This CDR3 has 14 residues. V was clipped by 6 bases and J by 6 bases; unmatched bases: 5. The germline CDR1 and CDR2 sequences are MDHEN and SYDVKM.

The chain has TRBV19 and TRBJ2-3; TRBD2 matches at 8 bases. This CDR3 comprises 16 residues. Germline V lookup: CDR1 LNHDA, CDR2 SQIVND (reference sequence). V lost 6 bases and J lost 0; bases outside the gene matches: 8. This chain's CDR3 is CASSPDSGVSTDTQYF. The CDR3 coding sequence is TGTGCCAGTAGCCCAGATAGCGGGGTAAGCACAGATACGCAGTATTTT.

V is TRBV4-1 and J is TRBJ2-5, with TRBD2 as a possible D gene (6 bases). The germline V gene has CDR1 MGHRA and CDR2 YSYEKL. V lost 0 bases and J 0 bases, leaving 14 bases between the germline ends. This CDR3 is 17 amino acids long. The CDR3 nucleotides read TGCGCCAGCAGCCAAGATCCGTCAGGAGGGTACCAAGAGACCCAGTACTTC. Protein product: CASSQDPSGGYQETQYF.

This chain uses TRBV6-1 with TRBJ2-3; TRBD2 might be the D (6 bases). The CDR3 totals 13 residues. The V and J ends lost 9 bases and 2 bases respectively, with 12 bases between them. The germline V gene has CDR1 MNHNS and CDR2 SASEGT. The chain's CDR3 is CASLADPTDTQYF. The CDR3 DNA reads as TGTGCCAGTTTAGCGGATCCCACAGATACGCAGTATTTT.

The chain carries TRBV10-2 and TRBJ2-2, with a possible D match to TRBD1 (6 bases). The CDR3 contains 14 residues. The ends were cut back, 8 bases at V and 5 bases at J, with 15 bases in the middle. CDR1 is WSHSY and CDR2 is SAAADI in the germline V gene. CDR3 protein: CASLLTGLTGELFF. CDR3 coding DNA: TGCGCCAGCCTCCTTACAGGGCTTACCGGGGAGCTGTTTTTT.

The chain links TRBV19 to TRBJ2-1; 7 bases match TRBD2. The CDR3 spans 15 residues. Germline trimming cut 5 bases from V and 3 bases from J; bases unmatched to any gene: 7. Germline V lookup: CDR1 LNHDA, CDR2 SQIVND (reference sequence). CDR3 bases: TGTGCCAGTAGTTTGGCGGGAGTGGACTACAATGAGCAGTTCTTC. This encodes CASSLAGVDYNEQFF.

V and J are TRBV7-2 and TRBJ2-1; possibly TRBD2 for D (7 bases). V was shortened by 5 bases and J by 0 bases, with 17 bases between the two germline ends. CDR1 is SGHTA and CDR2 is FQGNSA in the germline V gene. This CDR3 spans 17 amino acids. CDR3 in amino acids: CASSPWGGRSSYNEQFF. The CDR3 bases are TGTGCCAGCAGCCCTTGGGGGGGGCGGAGCTCCTACAATGAGCAGTTCTTC. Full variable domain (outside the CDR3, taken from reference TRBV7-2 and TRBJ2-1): GAGVSQSPSNKVTEKGKDVELRCDPISGHTALYWYRQSLGQGLEFLIYFQGNSAPDKSGLPSDRFSAERTGGSVSTLTIQRTQQEDSAVYLCASSPWGGRSSYNEQFFGPGTRLTVL.

CDR3 loop: CASSLLAGTDTQYF. The CDR3 DNA is TGTGCCAGCAGTTTACTAGCTGGTACAGATACGCAGTATTTT. V and J are TRBV28 and TRBJ2-3; possibly TRBD2 for D (5 bases). This CDR3 spans 14 amino acids. With 2 bases removed from V and 3 bases from J, the gap between germline ends came to 9 bases. CDR1 and CDR2 (germline): MDHEN, SYDVKM.

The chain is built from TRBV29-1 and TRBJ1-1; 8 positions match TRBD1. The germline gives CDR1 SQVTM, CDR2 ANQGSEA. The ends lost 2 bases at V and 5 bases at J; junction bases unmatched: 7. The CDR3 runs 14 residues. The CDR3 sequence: CSVERRGQETEAFF. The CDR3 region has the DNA TGCAGCGTTGAAAGGCGGGGACAGGAAACTGAAGCTTTCTTT.

CDR3 region: CASTIGVNTGELFF. CDR3 coding DNA: TGTGCCAGCACCATAGGCGTAAACACCGGGGAGCTGTTTTTT. The chain links TRBV27 to TRBJ2-2, with D hard to call. CDR1 and CDR2 from the germline V gene are MNHEY and SMNVEV (reference sequence). The CDR3 has 14 residues. Trimming took off 7 bases at V and 2 bases at J, with 11 bases between the two ends.

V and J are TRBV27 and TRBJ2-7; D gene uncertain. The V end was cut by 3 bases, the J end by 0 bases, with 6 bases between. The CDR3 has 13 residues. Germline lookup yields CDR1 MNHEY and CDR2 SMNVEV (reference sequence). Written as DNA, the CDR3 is TGTGCCAGCAGTTTGGCCCTCTCCTACGAGCAGTACTTC. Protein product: CASSLALSYEQYF.

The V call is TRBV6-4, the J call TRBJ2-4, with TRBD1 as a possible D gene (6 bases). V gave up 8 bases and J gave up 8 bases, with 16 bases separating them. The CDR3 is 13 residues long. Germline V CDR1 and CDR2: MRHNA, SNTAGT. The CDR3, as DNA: TGTGCCAGCTCCGAATATCCAGGGGACATTCAGTACTTC. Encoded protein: CASSEYPGDIQYF.

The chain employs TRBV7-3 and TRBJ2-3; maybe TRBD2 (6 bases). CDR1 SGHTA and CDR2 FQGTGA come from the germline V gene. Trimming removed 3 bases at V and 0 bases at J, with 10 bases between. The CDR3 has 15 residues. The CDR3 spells CASSFGRGSTDTQYF. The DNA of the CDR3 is TGTGCCAGCAGCTTCGGGAGAGGGAGCACAGATACGCAGTATTTT.

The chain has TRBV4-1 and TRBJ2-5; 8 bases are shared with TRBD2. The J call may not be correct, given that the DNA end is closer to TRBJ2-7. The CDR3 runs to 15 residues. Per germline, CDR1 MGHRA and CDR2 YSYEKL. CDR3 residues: CASSQDRGGIYEQYF. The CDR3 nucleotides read TGCGCCAGCAGCCAAGATCGGGGGGGGATTTACGAGCAGTACTTC.

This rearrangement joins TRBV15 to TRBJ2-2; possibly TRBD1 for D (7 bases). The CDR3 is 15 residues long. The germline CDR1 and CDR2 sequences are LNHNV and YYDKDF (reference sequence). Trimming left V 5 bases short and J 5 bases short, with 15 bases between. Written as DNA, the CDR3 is TGTGCCACCAGCGTAAGACAGGGAGGAACCGGGGAGCTGTTTTTT. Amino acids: CATSVRQGGTGELFF. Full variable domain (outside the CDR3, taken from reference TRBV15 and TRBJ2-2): DAMVIQNPRYQVTQFGKPVTLSCSQTLNHNVMYWYQQKSSQAPKLLFHYYDKDFNNEADTPDNFQSRRPNTSFCFLDIRSPGLGDTAMYLCATSVRQGGTGELFFGEGSRLTVL.

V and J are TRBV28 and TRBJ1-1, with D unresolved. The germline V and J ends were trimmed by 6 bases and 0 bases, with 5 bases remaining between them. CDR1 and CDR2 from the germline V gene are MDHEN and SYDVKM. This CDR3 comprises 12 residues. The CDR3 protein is CASREMNTEAFF. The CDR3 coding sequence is TGTGCCAGCAGGGAGATGAACACTGAAGCTTTCTTT.

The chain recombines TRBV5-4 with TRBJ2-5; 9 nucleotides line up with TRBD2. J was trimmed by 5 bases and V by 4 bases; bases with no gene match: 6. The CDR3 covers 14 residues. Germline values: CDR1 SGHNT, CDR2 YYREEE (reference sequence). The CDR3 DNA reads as TGTGCCAGCAGCCCAAAGCGGGAGGCTGAGACCCAGTACTTC. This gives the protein CASSPKREAETQYF. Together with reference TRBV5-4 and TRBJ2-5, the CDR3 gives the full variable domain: ETGVTQSPTHLIKTRGQQVTLRCSSQSGHNTVSWYQQALGQGPQFIFQYYREEENGRGNFPPRFSGLQFPNYSSELNVNALELDDSALYLCASSPKREAETQYFGPGTRLLVL.

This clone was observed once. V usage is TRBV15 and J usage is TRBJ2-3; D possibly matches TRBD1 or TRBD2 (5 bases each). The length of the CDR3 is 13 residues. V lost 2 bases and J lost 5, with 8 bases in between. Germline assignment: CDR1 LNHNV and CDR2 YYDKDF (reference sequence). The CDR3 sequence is CATSRRDQDTQYF. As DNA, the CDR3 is TGTGCCACCAGCAGACGGGACCAAGATACGCAGTATTTT. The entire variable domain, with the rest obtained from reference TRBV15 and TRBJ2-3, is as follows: DAMVIQNPRYQVTQFGKPVTLSCSQTLNHNVMYWYQQKSSQAPKLLFHYYDKDFNNEADTPDNFQSRRPNTSFCFLDIRSPGLGDTAMYLCATSRRDQDTQYFGPGTRLTVL.

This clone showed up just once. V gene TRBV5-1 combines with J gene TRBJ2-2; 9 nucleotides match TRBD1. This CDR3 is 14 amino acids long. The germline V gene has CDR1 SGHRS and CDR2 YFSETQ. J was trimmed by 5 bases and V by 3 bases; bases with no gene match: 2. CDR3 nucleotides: TGCGCCAGCAGCTCCGGGACAGGGACCGGGGAGCTGTTTTTT. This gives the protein CASSSGTGTGELFF.